Following are 20 T cell receptor beta chains from one sample sequenced in a study of cytomegalovirus exposure and HLA in healthy donors. The PCR contained 60 Vbeta and 13 Jbeta primers. TCRdb keeps only in-frame clones here, not all; method: immunoSEQ multiplex PCR. The data include about 75,000 clones; the top ten clones carry 3.5% to 4%. The source material was PBMCs. These receptors were obtained from a man aged 18 to 29 in good health and CMV-seropositive.

The V and J genes are TRBV7-2 and TRBJ2-2; 12 nucleotides agree with TRBD1. The germline CDR1 and CDR2 sequences are SGHTA and FQGNSA. V lost 4 bases to trimming and J lost 13 bases; unmatched junction nucleotides: 10. This CDR3 contains 15 residues. The CDR3 reads CASSYQRGQGAPLFF. CDR3 nucleotides: TGTGCCAGCAGCTATCAGCGGGGACAGGGGGCGCCGCTGTTTTTT.

As regards this clone: One junction end does not reproduce the germline sequence, and a read error may be involved. Different DNA sequences within this sample yield the same CDR3. The chain joins TRBV18 to TRBJ2-5; 7 bases line up with TRBD1. This CDR3 has 18 amino acids. Germline CDR1 and CDR2: KGHSH and LQKENI. CDR3 region: CASSPPALYTGDQETQYF. CDR3 coding DNA: TGTGCCAGCTCACCACCTGCCCTCTACACAGGGGATCAAGAGACCCAATACTTC.

This rearrangement joins TRBV7-2 to TRBJ1-2, with 8 bases identical to TRBD1. The CDR3 length is 14 residues. Germline lookup yields CDR1 SGHTA and CDR2 FQGNSA. V dropped 5 bases and J dropped 8; count of bases not matched to a gene: 10. The chain's CDR3 is CASSRVDRALGYTF. The CDR3 nucleotides are TGTGCCAGCAGCAGAGTGGACAGGGCTTTGGGCTACACCTTC.

The genes are TRBV19 and TRBJ2-3; 7 nucleotides line up with TRBD2. Trimming cost V 6 bases and J 2 bases; bases outside gene matches: 2. The CDR3 is 13 amino acids. Germline loops: CDR1 LNHDA, CDR2 SQIVND (reference sequence). The CDR3 reads CASSGTITDTQYF. The CDR3 bases are TGTGCCAGTAGCGGGACTATCACAGATACGCAGTATTTT. Using reference TRBV19 and TRBJ2-3 for the parts outside the CDR3, the full variable domain is DGGITQSPKYLFRKEGQNVTLSCEQNLNHDAMYWYRQDPGQGLRLIYYSQIVNDFQKGDIAEGYSVSREKKESFPLTVTSAQKNPTAFYLCASSGTITDTQYFGPGTRLTVL.

The V and J genes are TRBV9 and TRBJ1-1; 7 nucleotides align to TRBD1. V shed 4 bases and J 8 bases; nucleotides not matched to a gene: 8. The CDR3 is made up of 13 amino acids. CDR1 is SGDLS, CDR2 YYNGEE, per germline. CDR3 loop: CASSPATGLEAFF. In DNA, the CDR3 is TGTGCCAGCAGCCCCGCGACAGGGTTGGAAGCTTTCTTT.

This CDR3 is CASSLGAGDPLQETQYF. DNA of the CDR3: TGTGCCAGCAGCTTGGGAGCGGGAGACCCGCTCCAAGAGACCCAGTACTTC. The rearrangement uses TRBV5-8 and TRBJ2-5; the match to TRBD2 covers 8 bases. Germline trimming cut 0 bases from V and 1 base from J; bases unmatched to any gene: 8. This CDR3 is built from 17 residues. Germline CDR1 SGHTS, CDR2 YDEGEE.

The gene calls are TRBV11-2 and TRBJ2-7; the match to TRBD1 covers 7 bases. The length of the CDR3 is 17 residues. J lost 4 bases, V lost 4 bases, and 16 bases had no gene match. From germline, CDR1 is SGHAT and CDR2 FQNNGV. The CDR3 coding sequence is TGTGCCAGCAGCTGGCCCCAATCCACAGACAGGGCATACGAGCAGTACTTC. Translating gives CASSWPQSTDRAYEQYF.

The genes are TRBV7-6 and TRBJ2-7, with D perhaps TRBD2 (6 bases). The germline gives CDR1 SGHVS, CDR2 FNYEAQ. V was pared by 4 bases and J by 4 bases, with 8 bases between. There are 12 residues in the CDR3. In DNA, the CDR3 is TGTGCCAGCAGCTCGACTAGATACGAGCAGTACTTC. Encoded protein: CASSSTRYEQYF.

This chain uses TRBV7-8 with TRBJ2-5, with 9 bases aligning to TRBD1. Germline CDR1 is SGHVS and CDR2 is FQNEAQ. The CDR3 consists of 16 residues. V lost 0 bases, J lost 5 bases, and 7 bases stayed unmatched. CDR3 in DNA: TGTGCCAGCAGCTTAGCTAGGTTGGGACAGGGTGAGACCCAGTACTTC. Translation gives CASSLARLGQGETQYF.

The V gene is TRBV28, the J gene TRBJ2-5; tentatively, D is TRBD1 (5 bases). The CDR3 contains 12 residues. Germline V gene lookup returns CDR1 MDHEN and CDR2 SYDVKM. Trimming stripped 3 bases from V and 10 bases from J, with 12 bases between. CDR3 protein: CASSFPRADQYF. Here the CDR3 DNA reads TGTGCCAGCAGTTTCCCCAGGGCGGACCAGTACTTC. The variable domain in full, with the rest retrieved from reference TRBV28 and TRBJ2-5, is DVKVTQSSRYLVKRTGEKVFLECVQDMDHENMFWYRQDPGLGLRLIYFSYDVKMKEKGDIPEGYSVSREKKERFSLILESASTNQTSMYLCASSFPRADQYFGPGTRLLVL.

The genes are TRBV7-7 and TRBJ2-3; 10 nucleotides match TRBD1. The CDR3 runs to 15 residues. The germline CDR1 and CDR2 sequences are SSHAT and FNYEAQ (reference sequence). V shed 5 bases, J shed 5 bases, and the junction held 7 bases outside the gene matches. CDR3 nucleotides: TGTGCCAGCAGCATCGGACAGGGGGGGGTAGATACGCAGTATTTT. Amino acids: CASSIGQGGVDTQYF.

The chain uses TRBV30 and TRBJ1-6; maybe TRBD1 (5 bases). Trimming took off 3 bases at V and 10 bases at J, with 10 bases between the two ends. The CDR3 is 12 amino acids. The germline gives CDR1 GTSNPN, CDR2 SVGIG (reference sequence). The CDR3 DNA is TGTGCCTGGAGACAGGCTGCCTCACCCCTCCACTTT. It encodes CAWRQAASPLHF.

This chain links TRBV6-1 with TRBJ1-2; a possible D gene is TRBD1 (5 bases). Trimming took off 9 bases at V and 1 base at J, with 12 bases between the two ends. This CDR3 is 13 amino acids long. In germline, CDR1 is MNHNS, CDR2 SASEGT. In nucleotides, the CDR3 is TGTGCCAGTTCCTCCAGGGATAACTATGGCTACACCTTC. This codes for CASSSRDNYGYTF.

The chain recombines TRBV19 with TRBJ1-1; D may be TRBD1 (6 bases). The CDR3 is 11 amino acids. The V end lost 8 bases, the J end lost 8 bases, and 12 bases lay between the germline ends. Germline V gene lookup returns CDR1 LNHDA and CDR2 SQIVND (reference sequence). The CDR3 region has the DNA TGTGCCAGTGGATTCGGGACAGAAGCTTTCTTT. It yields the protein CASGFGTEAFF.

This sequence joins TRBV5-4 and TRBJ2-1, with 8 bases that match TRBD2. Germline V gene data show CDR1 as SGHNT and CDR2 as YYREEE (reference sequence). The CDR3 runs 15 residues. V was clipped by 0 bases and J by 6 bases; unmatched bases: 5. The CDR3 reads CASSLDGRAGNEQFF. The DNA of the CDR3 is TGTGCCAGCAGCTTGGACGGGAGGGCCGGCAATGAGCAGTTCTTC.

This chain connects TRBV6-5 to TRBJ2-5, with 11 nucleotides matching TRBD2. The V segment lost 7 bases and the J segment 3 bases; nucleotides outside the gene matches: 7. Germline loops: CDR1 MNHEY, CDR2 SVGAGI. The CDR3 is made up of 15 amino acids. The CDR3 is CASMGTSGRKETQYF. Here the CDR3 DNA reads TGTGCCAGCATGGGAACTAGCGGGAGAAAAGAGACCCAGTACTTC.

The chain links TRBV23-1 to TRBJ1-5; TRBD1 aligns across 9 bases. TRBV23-1 is known as an ORF, though its function is uncertain. The CDR3 loop spans 14 amino acids. V shed 3 bases and J 11 bases; nucleotides not matched to a gene: 8. The CDR3 nucleotides are TGCGCCAGCAGTCAGGGACAGGGAGGAGTAGCCCAGCATTTT. Amino acid sequence: CASSQGQGGVAQHF.

The chain employs TRBV9 and TRBJ2-1; 13 nucleotides align to TRBD2. Per germline, CDR1 SGDLS and CDR2 YYNGEE. The CDR3 is 15 amino acids. Trimming at V came to 0 bases and at J to 14 bases, leaving 8 bases not matched to a gene. This CDR3 reads CASSVEVGLAGVKFF. The CDR3 coding sequence is TGTGCCAGCAGCGTAGAGGTAGGACTAGCGGGAGTCAAGTTCTTC.

J is TRBJ1-4 and V is TRBV6-5; possible D gene TRBD1, 5 bases. Germline-derived CDR1 and CDR2 are MNHEY and SVGAGI. CDR3 length: 14 residues. Trimming stripped 5 bases from V and 3 bases from J, with 10 bases between. CDR3 residues: CASSRGTANEKLFF. The CDR3 DNA is TGTGCCAGCAGTCGCGGGACGGCTAATGAAAAACTGTTTTTT.

V usage is TRBV5-1 and J usage is TRBJ2-5, with 7 bases lining up with TRBD2. Unmatched junction bases numbered 12, after V lost 4 bases and J lost 3 bases. CDR3 length: 16 residues. The germline V gene has CDR1 SGHRS and CDR2 YFSETQ. CDR3 loop: CASSLIPQGGKETQYF. The CDR3 DNA follows: TGCGCCAGCAGCCTCATACCTCAGGGAGGGAAAGAGACCCAGTACTTC.